This entry is about one T cell receptor beta chain. Data came from immunoSEQ multiplex PCR; TCRdb stores just in-frame clones and leaves some out. The top ten clones hold 5.5% to 8.5% of a sample with approximately 70,000 clones, 85% to 90% of them seen once. This CDR3 comprises 13 residues. Germline CDR1 reads KGHDR; CDR2 reads SFDVKD. The germline V and J ends were trimmed by 4 bases and 6 bases, with 10 bases remaining between them. This specimen belongs to a study of blood T cell repertoires in COVID-19. The material sequenced was peripheral blood. The receptor was isolated from an elderly woman with active COVID-19. The chain is built from TRBV24-1 and TRBJ2-3; no firm D call. CDR3 in amino acids: CATSDPGRDTQYF. The CDR3 DNA is TGTGCCACCAGTGACCCAGGAAGGGATACGCAGTATTTT.